What follows is one T cell receptor (beta chain) and its context. This sample is drawn from a study of blood T cell repertoires in COVID-19. Across the study: The study drew acute and convalescent COVID-19 samples from the United States, Italy and Spain.

Sequencing was performed with immunoSEQ multiplex PCR; in TCRdb, only in-frame clones are kept and a portion is missing. Of around 240,000 clones listed, about 82% are singletons. Living in about two dozen US areas, the participants were between roughly 18 and 95 years of age. Symptom resolution, clearance, or two negative PCRs marked donors in Cohort 3 as recovered. V dropped 3 bases and J dropped 4; count of bases not matched to a gene: 3. The CDR3 runs to 15 residues. Germline CDR1 and CDR2: SEHNR and FQNEAQ (reference sequence). Sequencing used PBMCs or T cells enriched from blood (not recorded which). The rearrangement joins TRBV7-9 to TRBJ1-1, with 12 bases matching TRBD1. This clonotype was obtained from a woman in her forties or fifties who had recovered from COVID-19. CDR3 in amino acids: CASSFRDRGPTEAFF. In DNA, the CDR3 is TGTGCCAGCAGCTTCCGGGACAGGGGGCCCACTGAAGCTTTCTTT.